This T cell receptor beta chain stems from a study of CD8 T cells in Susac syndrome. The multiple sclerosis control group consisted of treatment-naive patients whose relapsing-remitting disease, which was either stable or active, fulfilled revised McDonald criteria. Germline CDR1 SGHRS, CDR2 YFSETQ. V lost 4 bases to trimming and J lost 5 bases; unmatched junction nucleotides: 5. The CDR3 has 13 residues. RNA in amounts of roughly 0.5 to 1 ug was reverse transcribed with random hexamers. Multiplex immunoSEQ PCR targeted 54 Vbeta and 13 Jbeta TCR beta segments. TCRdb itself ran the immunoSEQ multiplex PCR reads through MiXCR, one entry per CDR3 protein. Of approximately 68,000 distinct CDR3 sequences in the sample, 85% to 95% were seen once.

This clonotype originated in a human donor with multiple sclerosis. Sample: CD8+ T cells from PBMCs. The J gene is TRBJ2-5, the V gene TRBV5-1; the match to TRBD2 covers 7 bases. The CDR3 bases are TGCGCCAGCAGCGCTAGCGGCTGGGAGACCCAGTACTTC. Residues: CASSASGWETQYF.